One sample yielded the 15 T cell receptor beta chains listed below, sequenced in a study of blood T cell repertoires in COVID-19. The protocol was immunoSEQ multiplex PCR, while the TCRdb copy is restricted to in-frame clones and leaves out a portion. The table shows about 120,000 clones, with 85% occurring only once. Specimen: peripheral blood. All receptors come from a human donor in a cohort sampled during active COVID-19.

The chain employs TRBV7-8 and TRBJ2-3; 7 positions agree with TRBD1. The V gene end was trimmed by 5 bases and the J gene end by 2 bases; junction bases not matched to a gene: 4. The V gene's germline CDR1 is SGHVS and CDR2 FQNEAQ. The CDR3 extends over 14 amino acids. CDR3 sequence: CASSQTGVTDTQYF. DNA for the CDR3: TGTGCCAGCAGCCAAACAGGGGTCACAGATACGCAGTATTTT.

The CDR3 DNA is TGTGCCAGCAGTTTGAGGGCGGGGAACGGAGATACGCAGTATTTT. Amino acid sequence: CASSLRAGNGDTQYF. The chain links TRBV28 to TRBJ2-3; TRBD2 is a possible D gene (6 bases). CDR3 length: 15 amino acids. CDR1 and CDR2 (germline): MDHEN, SYDVKM. V lost 3 bases and J 5 bases, leaving 15 bases between the germline ends. Looking up the rest from reference TRBV28 and TRBJ2-3 gives the full variable domain: DVKVTQSSRYLVKRTGEKVFLECVQDMDHENMFWYRQDPGLGLRLIYFSYDVKMKEKGDIPEGYSVSREKKERFSLILESASTNQTSMYLCASSLRAGNGDTQYFGPGTRLTVL.

This chain connects TRBV9 to TRBJ1-1; tentatively, D is TRBD1 (5 bases). The CDR3 is made up of 18 amino acids. From germline, CDR1 is SGDLS and CDR2 YYNGEE. Trimming removed 6 bases at V and 3 bases at J, with 27 bases between. In nucleotides, the CDR3 is TGTGCCAGCACCCAATCAACCGGGGGGATTGCCTCCGACACTGAAGCTTTCTTT. It yields the protein CASTQSTGGIASDTEAFF.

The chain employs TRBV6-2 or TRBV6-3 and TRBJ2-2; no clear D gene. The V gene lost 0 bases and the J gene lost 3 bases, with 5 bases spanning the gap. The CDR3 has 14 residues. The V gene's germline CDR1 is MNHEY and CDR2 SVGEGT. The CDR3 here is CASSYSRYTGELFF. For the CDR3, the DNA is TGTGCCAGCAGTTACTCGCGATACACCGGGGAGCTGTTTTTT.

CDR3 sequence reads: CASSPDIHTQYF. DNA for the CDR3: TGCGCCAGCAGCCCCGACATTCATACGCAGTATTTT. This chain uses TRBV5-1 with TRBJ2-3; no firm D call. V lost 4 bases and J 7 bases, leaving 10 bases between the germline ends. The CDR3 has 12 residues. Germline V gene sequence: CDR1 SGHRS, CDR2 YFSETQ.

The sample holds a few counts of this clone. The chain carries TRBV5-1 and TRBJ2-3; 9 nucleotides line up with TRBD2. CDR1 is SGHRS, CDR2 YFSETQ, per germline. There are 16 residues in the CDR3. Germline trimming cut 4 bases from V and 5 bases from J; bases unmatched to any gene: 11. The CDR3, as DNA: TGCGCCAGCAGCCCGGAGGGTGCTAGCGGGGTAGATACGCAGTATTTT. Amino acids: CASSPEGASGVDTQYF.

The chain has TRBV5-1 and TRBJ2-3; no reliable D call. CDR3 length equals 14 residues. Looked up from germline, CDR1 is SGHRS and CDR2 is YFSETQ. The V gene lost 4 bases and the J gene lost 0 bases, with 9 bases spanning the gap. This CDR3 is CASSLELSTDTQYF. DNA of the CDR3: TGCGCCAGCAGCCTAGAGCTTAGCACAGATACGCAGTATTTT. The complete variable domain, with remaining parts taken from reference TRBV5-1 and TRBJ2-3, reads KAGVTQTPRYLIKTRGQQVTLSCSPISGHRSVSWYQQTPGQGLQFLFEYFSETQRNKGNFPGRFSGRQFSNSRSEMNVSTLELGDSALYLCASSLELSTDTQYFGPGTRLTVL.

The rearrangement uses TRBV3-1 (or the pseudogene TRBV3-2) and TRBJ2-1; tentative D call: TRBD1 (5 bases). The V end lost 1 base, the J end lost 9 bases, and 13 bases lay between the germline ends. This CDR3 region has 14 residues. Germline loops: CDR1 LGHDT, CDR2 YNNKEL (reference sequence). Written as DNA, the CDR3 is TGTGCCAGCAGCCAAGTCCCCAATCAGGGTGAGCAGTTCTTC. Translated, it gives CASSQVPNQGEQFF.

A few counts support this clone. V and J are TRBV4-1 and TRBJ1-1, with D tentatively TRBD1 (5 bases). Trimming left V 0 bases short and J 5 bases short, with 16 bases between. This CDR3 is built from 16 residues. In germline, CDR1 is MGHRA, CDR2 YSYEKL. CDR3 region: CASSQEWGGSNTEAFF. CDR3 DNA: TGCGCCAGCAGCCAAGAGTGGGGGGGAAGTAATACTGAAGCTTTCTTT.

This clone was observed a single time. The V call is TRBV10-3, the J call TRBJ1-5; the D is unclear. With 2 bases removed from V and 2 bases from J, the gap between germline ends came to 10 bases. Per germline, CDR1 ENHRY and CDR2 SYGVKD. There are 15 residues in the CDR3. CDR3 region: CAISETSEGNQPQHF. For the CDR3, the DNA is TGTGCCATCAGTGAGACCTCGGAGGGCAATCAGCCCCAGCATTTT.

The gene calls are TRBV29-1 and TRBJ2-3, with TRBD2 as a possible D gene (5 bases). The CDR3 spans 12 residues. The germline V and J ends were trimmed by 7 bases and 0 bases, with 8 bases remaining between them. CDR1 is SQVTM and CDR2 is ANQGSEA in the germline V gene. This CDR3 is CSGLASTDTQYF. The CDR3 DNA reads as TGCAGCGGTCTAGCAAGCACAGATACGCAGTATTTT.

This chain joins TRBV29-1 and TRBJ2-2; TRBD2 matches at 14 bases. Germline trimming cut 6 bases from V and 4 bases from J; bases unmatched to any gene: 1. The CDR3 extends over 14 amino acids. Germline CDR1 is SQVTM and CDR2 is ANQGSEA. CDR3 residues: CSVGTSGGTGELFF. The CDR3 DNA is TGCAGCGTGGGGACTAGCGGGGGCACCGGGGAGCTGTTTTTT.

The CDR3 reads CASSLNWDRGYTIYF. CDR3 nucleotides: TGCGCCAGCAGTTTGAATTGGGACAGGGGTTACACCATATATTTT. The V gene is TRBV5-1, the J gene TRBJ1-3, with TRBD1 identical over 10 bases. CDR1 is SGHRS, CDR2 YFSETQ, per germline. The CDR3 is 15 amino acids. V shed 5 bases and J 8 bases; nucleotides not matched to a gene: 10.

The CDR3 bases are TGCAGTGCTAGCAGGGGAAACGAGCAGTACTTC. As protein: CSASRGNEQYF. The J gene is TRBJ2-7, the V gene TRBV20-1, with TRBD1 as a possible D gene (6 bases). Trimming pared 3 bases from V and 5 bases from J, leaving 8 bases between. CDR1 is DFQATT and CDR2 is SNEGSKA in the germline V gene (reference sequence). The CDR3 runs 11 residues.

This clone is deemed medium-sized. This chain connects TRBV29-1 to TRBJ1-2, with TRBD1 matching 8 bases. The CDR3 spans 15 residues. Trimming cost V 1 base and J 7 bases; bases outside gene matches: 11. In germline, CDR1 is SQVTM, CDR2 ANQGSEA. CDR3 sequence: CSVEVTQGARAGYTF. The CDR3 DNA follows: TGCAGCGTTGAAGTAACCCAGGGGGCGCGAGCTGGCTACACCTTC.